Listed below are T cell receptor beta chains from one sample, sequenced in a study of radiotherapy plus CTLA-4 blockade in lung cancer. TCRdb's table, derived via immunoSEQ multiplex PCR, lists solely in-frame clones and lacks some. This sample has roughly 66,000 clones, with about four fifths found just once. The input for sequencing was peripheral blood, taken from a patient treated with radiotherapy plus ipilimumab. Every receptor here comes from a human donor with non-small cell lung cancer who had a partial response to radiotherapy plus ipilimumab. Each CDR3 is given with its conserved first and last residue. The D gene is left open where the match is weak. Expanded clones get a size class; other rows say once, few or many, or leave the size out.

TRBJ1-5 | TRBD1 | . | TRBV19 | CASSTRTGNNQPQHF | TGTGCCAGTAGTACCCGGACAGGAAACAATCAGCCCCAGCATTTT
TRBJ1-5 | . | . | TRBV19 | CASSLPGQPQHF | TGTGCCAGTAGTCTTCCGGGACAGCCCCAGCATTTT
TRBJ1-2 | TRBD1 | . | TRBV29-1 | CSVHTGALSGYTF | TGCAGCGTTCATACAGGGGCTCTATCTGGCTACACCTTC
TRBJ1-1 | . | . | TRBV13 | CASRVTGEAFF | TGTGCCAGCAGAGTTACAGGGGAAGCTTTCTTT
TRBJ1-2 | TRBD1 | . | TRBV6-5 | CAGKGQGAGGYTF | TGTGCCGGAAAAGGGCAGGGGGCTGGAGGCTACACCTTC
TRBJ2-7 | TRBD2 | few | TRBV11-2 | CASSFSAGASYEQYF | TGTGCCAGCAGCTTCTCCGCGGGAGCTTCCTACGAGCAGTACTTC
TRBJ1-2 | . | . | TRBV9 | CASSAATGTYGYTF | TGTGCCAGCAGCGCCGCGACAGGCACCTATGGCTACACCTTC
TRBJ1-4 | . | . | TRBV2 | CASSDGNEKLFF | TGTGCCAGCAGTGACGGGAATGAAAAACTGTTTTTT
TRBJ1-2 | . | . | TRBV11-2 | CASSLDRRGIGYTF | TGTGCCAGCAGCTTAGATCGGCGGGGGATTGGCTACACCTTC
TRBJ1-1 | TRBD1 | . | TRBV6-6 | CASSQGEVFMNTEAFF | TGTGCCAGCAGTCAGGGGGAAGTGTTCATGAACACTGAAGCTTTCTTT
TRBJ2-7 | TRBD1 | . | TRBV28 | CASSSPGTGAYEQYF | TGTGCCAGCAGTTCTCCCGGGACAGGGGCCTACGAGCAGTACTTC
TRBJ1-3 | . | once | TRBV28 | CASSLRTANTIYF | TGTGCCAGCAGTTTGAGGACAGCAAACACCATATATTTT
TRBJ1-5 | . | few | TRBV19 | CASSQAEDQPQHF | TGTGCCAGTAGTCAGGCGGAGGATCAGCCCCAGCATTTT
TRBJ1-2 | TRBD1 | . | TRBV6-6 | CASSQMDRVGYGYTF | TGTGCCAGCAGCCAGATGGACAGGGTGGGATATGGCTACACCTTC
TRBJ2-1 | TRBD2 | . | TRBV5-1 | CASSAGLADYNEQFF | TGCGCCAGCAGCGCCGGACTAGCGGACTACAATGAGCAGTTCTTC
TRBJ2-3 | . | . | TRBV27 | CASSGSQGNTQYF | TGTGCCAGCAGTGGATCTCAGGGCAATACGCAGTATTTT
TRBJ2-2 | . | . | TRBV5-1 | CASRRGGTGELFF | TGCGCCAGCAGACGAGGGGGCACCGGGGAGCTGTTTTTT
TRBJ2-2 | . | . | TRBV27 | CASSYQLPNTGELFF | TGTGCCAGCAGTTATCAGTTACCCAACACCGGGGAGCTGTTTTTT
TRBJ2-7 | TRBD2 | . | TRBV7-9 | CASSMLRTSGLDEQYF | TGTGCCAGCAGCATGCTACGGACTAGTGGGCTAGACGAGCAGTACTTC
TRBJ2-5 | . | . | TRBV7-2 | CASSLVVSRSQYF | TGTGCCAGCAGCTTAGTGGTTAGCAGAAGCCAGTACTTC
TRBJ1-4 | . | . | TRBV27 | CASSLSGPLGEKLFF | TGTGCCAGCAGTTTATCGGGGCCCCTGGGCGAAAAACTGTTTTTT
TRBJ2-7 | TRBD1 | . | TRBV10-2 | CASRGTASYEQYF | TGCGCCAGCAGGGGGACAGCCTCCTACGAGCAGTACTTC
TRBJ2-1 | . | . | TRBV15 | CATSREDSSSYNEQFF | TGTGCCACCAGCAGAGAGGACTCAAGCTCCTACAATGAGCAGTTCTTC
TRBJ2-5 | TRBD1 | . | TRBV29-1 | CSVERDRGKRETQYF | TGCAGCGTTGAACGAGACAGGGGGAAGAGAGAGACCCAGTACTTC
TRBJ2-5 | . | . | TRBV28 | CASSLGQRQETQYF | TGTGCCAGCAGTTTGGGACAACGCCAAGAGACCCAGTACTTC
TRBJ1-4 | . | . | TRBV2 | CASSRFGGDGNEKLFF | TGTGCCAGCAGTCGATTCGGGGGGGACGGTAATGAAAAACTGTTTTTT
TRBJ1-1 | . | . | TRBV2 | CASHSFQGGSGMNTEAFF | TGTGCCAGCCATTCCTTCCAGGGTGGTAGTGGCATGAACACTGAAGCTTTCTTT
TRBJ2-5 | TRBD1 | . | TRBV7-3 | CASSLGVTGSLETQYF | TGTGCCAGCAGCTTAGGAGTGACAGGGTCTCTGGAGACCCAGTACTTC
TRBJ2-3 | . | . | TRBV7-8 | CASSLSREDTQYF | TGTGCCAGCAGCTTATCAAGAGAAGATACGCAGTATTTT
TRBJ1-4 | TRBD1 | few | TRBV5-6 | CASSLTGGQEKLFF | TGTGCCAGCAGCTTGACAGGGGGTCAGGAAAAACTGTTTTTT
TRBJ2-2 | TRBD2 | . | TRBV14 | CASRPSGTNTGELFF | TGTGCCAGCAGGCCTAGCGGTACGAACACCGGGGAGCTGTTTTTT
TRBJ1-1 | TRBD1 | . | TRBV5-4 | CASSPSTGEYAEAFF | TGTGCCAGCAGCCCATCCACAGGGGAGTACGCTGAAGCTTTCTTT
TRBJ1-2 | . | . | TRBV30 | CAWSPPQGDNYGYTF | TGTGCCTGGAGCCCTCCGCAAGGGGATAACTATGGCTACACCTTC
TRBJ2-5 | TRBD1 | once | TRBV9 | CASSVEGQKETQYF | TGTGCCAGCAGCGTAGAGGGACAGAAAGAGACCCAGTACTTC
TRBJ1-2 | TRBD1 | . | TRBV2 | CASGRQGRFGGYTF | TGTGCCAGCGGGCGACAGGGGAGGTTTGGTGGCTACACCTTC
TRBJ2-1 | . | once | TRBV30 | CAWDRDFYNEQFF | TGTGCCTGGGACCGGGACTTCTACAATGAGCAGTTCTTC
TRBJ2-5 | . | few | TRBV7-6 | CASSLEQAETQYF | TGTGCCAGCAGCTTAGAGCAGGCCGAGACCCAGTACTTC
TRBJ2-6 | TRBD1 | . | TRBV7-8 | CASSPTGGSYSGANVLTF | TGTGCCAGCAGCCCGACAGGGGGCTCGTACTCTGGGGCCAACGTCCTGACTTTC
TRBJ2-7 | TRBD1 | . | TRBV5-1 | CASSLLDRETYEQYF | TGCGCCAGCAGCTTGCTGGACAGGGAGACCTACGAGCAGTACTTC
TRBJ1-1 | TRBD1 | . | TRBV6-1 | CASSARQGAGAFF | TGTGCCAGCAGTGCCCGACAGGGCGCAGGAGCTTTCTTT
TRBJ2-2 | TRBD1 | . | TRBV27 | CASSRTGTGAGELFF | TGTGCCAGCAGCCGCACCGGGACAGGGGCCGGGGAGCTGTTTTTT
TRBJ2-1 | . | . | TRBV18 | CASSPPDRKQFF | TGTGCCAGCTCACCACCGGACAGAAAGCAGTTCTTC
TRBJ1-1 | . | once | TRBV2 | CASSVMAGTEAFF | TGTGCCAGCAGTGTTATGGCGGGCACTGAAGCTTTCTTT
TRBJ2-7 | . | . | TRBV11-2 | CASSLYWPGQWEQYF | TGTGCCAGCAGCTTATATTGGCCAGGTCAGTGGGAGCAGTACTTC
TRBJ2-1 | . | . | TRBV15 | CATSKDPSSDEQFF | TGTGCCACCAGCAAAGACCCCTCTAGCGATGAGCAGTTCTTC
TRBJ2-4 | . | once | TRBV19 | CASSINYDPASIQYF | TGTGCCAGTAGTATAAACTACGACCCAGCGAGCATTCAGTACTTC
TRBJ2-5 | . | . | TRBV27 | CASRLGPGVETQYF | TGTGCCAGCAGGCTCGGACCAGGGGTGGAGACCCAGTACTTC
TRBJ2-7 | . | . | TRBV28 | CASKGPARSYEQYF | TGTGCCAGCAAGGGGCCAGCCCGCTCCTACGAGCAGTACTTC
TRBJ1-1 | . | . | TRBV7-2 | CASSLRTGLRTEAFF | TGTGCCAGCAGCTTACGAACAGGATTGAGGACTGAAGCTTTCTTT
TRBJ2-1 | TRBD2 | . | TRBV7-9 | CASSLMAGGENNEQFF | TGTGCCAGCAGCTTAATGGCGGGAGGGGAAAACAATGAGCAGTTCTTC
TRBJ2-5 | TRBD2 | . | TRBV29-1 | CSVTSGGQETQYF | TGCAGCGTGACTAGCGGGGGGCAGGAGACCCAGTACTTC
TRBJ2-3 | . | . | TRBV25-1 | CASSDVGGADTQYF | TGTGCCAGCAGTGATGTTGGAGGCGCAGATACGCAGTATTTT
TRBJ1-5 | TRBD1 | . | TRBV19 | CASSMSFGTGVNQPQHF | TGTGCCAGTAGTATGTCTTTCGGGACAGGGGTCAATCAGCCCCAGCATTTT
TRBJ2-1 | . | few | TRBV21-1 | CASSKAYRTGFFDEQFF | TGTGCCAGCAGCAAAGCTTATAGGACAGGGTTTTTCGATGAGCAGTTCTTC
TRBJ1-1 | . | . | TRBV30 | CAWSVQVGQGGTEAFF | TGTGCCTGGAGTGTACAAGTGGGGCAGGGTGGGACTGAAGCTTTCTTT
TRBJ2-3 | TRBD1 | . | TRBV9 | CASSPHIQGVTDTQYF | TGTGCCAGCAGCCCACACATACAGGGGGTCACAGATACGCAGTATTTT
TRBJ2-2 | TRBD1 | . | TRBV30 | CAWSPKAGTGNTGELFF | TGTGCCTGGAGCCCCAAGGCCGGGACAGGGAACACCGGGGAGCTGTTTTTT
TRBJ2-1 | TRBD1 | few | TRBV18 | CASSLTGMDNEQFF | TGTGCCAGCTCATTGACAGGGATGGACAATGAGCAGTTCTTC
TRBJ2-3 | . | . | TRBV2 | CASSDERVPDTQYF | TGTGCCAGCAGTGACGAGAGGGTCCCAGATACGCAGTATTTT
TRBJ1-2 | TRBD1 | . | TRBV28 | CASSTPGGTGGNYGYTF | TGTGCCAGCAGTACCCCCGGGGGGACAGGGGGGAACTATGGCTACACCTTC